The 24 T cell receptor beta chains below all came from one sample that was sequenced in a study of T cells expressing NK-cell markers. Using the 5' RACE reads, TCRdb records one entry per CDR3 protein without DNA. Here the sample table reports almost 450,000 distinct CDR3 sequences. Sequences were obtained from blood T cells: a sorted CD56 or NKG2C T cell subset, CD4+ or CD8+ T cells, or bulk PBMC T cells (not recorded which). All receptors come from a woman aged 18-70 years in good health.

V gene TRBV20-1 combines with J gene TRBJ1-1; checking the TCRdb D call of TRBD1 is not possible without DNA. The CDR3 is made up of 15 amino acids. CDR1 is DFQATT, CDR2 SNEGSKA, per germline (reference sequence). The CDR3 region is CSARDRGTANTEAFF.

V is TRBV19 and J is TRBJ1-2; TCRdb gives TRBD1 as the D gene, but with no DNA this cannot be confirmed. The length of the CDR3 is 14 residues. CDR1 and CDR2 (germline): LNHDA, SQIVND (reference sequence). The CDR3 loop is CASTPTGPGGGYTF. Full variable domain (remainder filled in from reference TRBV19 and TRBJ1-2): DGGITQSPKYLFRKEGQNVTLSCEQNLNHDAMYWYRQDPGQGLRLIYYSQIVNDFQKGDIAEGYSVSREKKESFPLTVTSAQKNPTAFYLCASTPTGPGGGYTFGSGTRLTVV.

The chain is built from TRBV6-5 and TRBJ2-3; the D call from TCRdb, TRBD1, cannot be confirmed without DNA. From germline, CDR1 is MNHEY and CDR2 SVGAGI. CDR3 size: 17 residues. CDR3 residues: CASSYSSLSGEWDTQYF.

The CDR3 is CASSFGSEGEGRKTQYF. This chain joins TRBV7-2 and TRBJ2-5; lacking DNA, the TRBD2 call made by TCRdb goes unchecked. This CDR3 region has 17 residues. Germline V gives CDR1 SGHTA, CDR2 FQGNSA.

The rearrangement joins TRBV12-3 or TRBV12-4 to TRBJ2-5; TCRdb designates TRBD1, a call that cannot be tested without DNA. The CDR3 is made up of 15 amino acids. CDR3 in amino acids: CASSLVGASTQTQYF.

The CDR3 sequence: CASSRQRALHEKLFF. This chain connects TRBV4-3 to TRBJ1-4. The germline V gene encodes CDR1 LGHNA and CDR2 YSLEER. This CDR3 has 15 residues.

V and J are TRBV11-3 and TRBJ2-7; lacking DNA, the TRBD1 call made by TCRdb goes unchecked. CDR3 length equals 12 residues. Germline assignment: CDR1 SGHNT and CDR2 YENEEA. The CDR3 loop is CASSLGDREVYF. Together with reference TRBV11-3 and TRBJ2-7, the CDR3 gives the full variable domain: EAGVVQSPRYKIIEKKQPVAFWCNPISGHNTLYWYLQNLGQGPELLIRYENEEAVDDSQLPKDRFSAERLKGVDSTLKIQPAELGDSAVYLCASSLGDREVYFGPGTRLTVT.

V and J are TRBV29-1 and TRBJ2-1; the TCRdb call, TRBD1, lacks DNA for checking. CDR1 is SQVTM and CDR2 is ANQGSEA in the germline V gene. This CDR3 region has 15 residues. CDR3 in amino acids: CSVENRDRPYNEQFF.

The chain is built from TRBV19 and TRBJ1-2. This CDR3 spans 14 amino acids. Germline V lookup: CDR1 LNHDA, CDR2 SQIVND (reference sequence). CDR3 sequence: CASSASGTWGGYTF.

Here the CDR3 reads CASSFSQTGELFF. The chain recombines TRBV12-3 or TRBV12-4 with TRBJ2-2. The length of the CDR3 is 13 residues.

J is TRBJ2-5 and V is TRBV9. CDR1 and CDR2 from the germline V gene are SGDLS and YYNGEE. The CDR3 loop spans 11 amino acids. The CDR3 loop is CASSVAETQYF.

The chain is built from TRBV7-3 and TRBJ1-1; TCRdb selects TRBD1, and the lack of DNA leaves this call unchecked. The CDR3 loop spans 14 amino acids. The germline CDR1 and CDR2 sequences are SGHTA and FQGTGA. The CDR3 reads CASSPYQGNTEAFF.

The genes are TRBV7-9 and TRBJ1-5. Germline values: CDR1 SEHNR, CDR2 FQNEAQ (reference sequence). This CDR3 contains 15 residues. CDR3 sequence: CASSSREVGNQPQHF. The complete variable domain, with remaining parts taken from reference TRBV7-9 and TRBJ1-5, reads DTGVSQNPRHKITKRGQNVTFRCDPISEHNRLYWYRQTLGQGPEFLTYFQNEAQLEKSRLLSDRFSAERPKGSFSTLEIQRTEQGDSAMYLCASSSREVGNQPQHFGDGTRLSIL.

The genes are TRBV6-5 and TRBJ2-5; TCRdb returns TRBD2, unconfirmable since there is no DNA. There are 12 residues in the CDR3. In germline, CDR1 is MNHEY, CDR2 SVGAGI. The CDR3 sequence: CASSYGAGGEYF.

The rearrangement uses TRBV6-4 and TRBJ2-1; TCRdb returns TRBD2, unconfirmable since there is no DNA. CDR3 length equals 15 residues. The germline gives CDR1 MRHNA, CDR2 SNTAGT. The CDR3 protein is CASSDPRGGSNEQFF.

The CDR3 loop is CASSHSRGSHYPFF. The chain couples TRBV3-1 to TRBJ2-1; the D gene TCRdb calls, TRBD1, cannot be checked with no DNA. Germline CDR1 LGHDT, CDR2 YNNKEL (reference sequence). The CDR3 has 14 residues.

This chain connects TRBV12-3 or TRBV12-4 to TRBJ2-5. The CDR3 contains 12 residues. CDR3 sequence reads: CASSRSLGTQYF.

V usage is TRBV12-3 or TRBV12-4 and J usage is TRBJ2-1; TCRdb proposes TRBD1, but this gene call is untestable without DNA. This CDR3 region has 12 residues. The CDR3 protein is CASRARNNEQFF.

The chain combines TRBV14 with TRBJ2-1; the D call of TRBD2 rests on TCRdb alone, since no DNA is present to check it. This CDR3 contains 16 residues. CDR1 SGHDN and CDR2 FVKESK come from the germline V gene. This chain's CDR3 is CASSQGGLAGHHEQFF. Full variable domain (outside the CDR3, taken from reference TRBV14 and TRBJ2-1): EAGVTQFPSHSVIEKGQTVTLRCDPISGHDNLYWYRRVMGKEIKFLLHFVKESKQDESGMPNNRFLAERTGGTYSTLKVQPAELEDSGVYFCASSQGGLAGHHEQFFGPGTRLTVL.

The gene calls are TRBV6-5 and TRBJ2-2. Germline CDR1 reads MNHEY; CDR2 reads SVGAGI. The CDR3 contains 15 residues. The CDR3 loop is CASSYSKLLPGELFF.

The chain has TRBV7-9 and TRBJ1-2. This CDR3 has 14 residues. Germline assignment: CDR1 SEHNR and CDR2 FQNEAQ (reference sequence). This CDR3 reads CASSLLVSHYGYTF.

The chain couples TRBV10-3 to TRBJ2-7; the TCRdb D gene call, TRBD1, has no DNA to confirm it. The CDR3 contains 14 residues. The germline gives CDR1 ENHRY, CDR2 SYGVKD. CDR3 region: CATQPGQGLYEQYF.

The J gene is TRBJ2-3, the V gene TRBV7-2; without DNA, the TCRdb call of TRBD2 cannot be checked. Germline V lookup: CDR1 SGHTA, CDR2 FQGNSA. The length of the CDR3 is 15 residues. CDR3: CASSLGPLSTDTQYF.

The V call is TRBV5-5, the J call TRBJ1-2; TCRdb's assignment of TRBD1 cannot be checked, as there is no DNA. The CDR3 spans 14 residues. Germline CDR1 is SGHKS and CDR2 is YYEKEE (reference sequence). CDR3 protein: CASSLVFDPDGYTF.